What follows are 7 T cell receptor beta chains derived from one specimen sequenced in a study of CD8 T cells in Susac syndrome. Reverse transcription used roughly 0.5 to 1 ug RNA and random hexamers. Via MiXCR, TCRdb re-called the immunoSEQ multiplex PCR reads, giving one row per CDR3 protein. The sample lists a few hundred thousand distinct CDR3 sequences, 85% to 95% seen once, with around 0.07% in the top ten. The sequenced sample was CD4+ T cells from PBMCs. The receptor set was obtained from a human donor with multiple sclerosis.

This chain links TRBV4-2 with TRBJ1-6; possibly TRBD1 for D (6 bases). The CDR3 length is 15 residues. CDR1 is LGHNA and CDR2 is YNFKEQ in the germline V gene. Trimming removed 0 bases from V and 9 bases from J, with 12 bases in between. In DNA form, the CDR3 reads TGTGCCAGCAGCCAAGATGAGGGGGGCGCTTCACCCCTCCACTTT. Its protein is CASSQDEGGASPLHF.

The rearrangement links TRBV7-8 to TRBJ1-3, with TRBD1 matching 8 bases. The CDR3 extends over 13 amino acids. Germline V lookup: CDR1 SGHVS, CDR2 FQNEAQ. J lost 2 bases, V lost 10 bases, and 4 bases had no gene match. The CDR3 spells CATEQGAGNTIYF. DNA for the CDR3: TGTGCCACCGAACAGGGGGCTGGAAACACCATATATTTT.

V usage is TRBV10-2 and J usage is TRBJ1-2, with D maybe TRBD1 (5 bases). The CDR3 has 13 residues. Germline values: CDR1 WSHSY, CDR2 SAAADI. Between the trimmed V and J ends, which lost 3 bases and 5 bases, there was a span of 10 bases. In nucleotides, the CDR3 is TGCGCCAGCAGTGATTGGGGGAATTATGGCTACACCTTC. Translated: CASSDWGNYGYTF.

V gene TRBV9 combines with J gene TRBJ2-1, with D hard to call. The CDR3 is 14 residues long. V gave up 4 bases and J gave up 6 bases, with 14 bases separating them. Germline V CDR1 and CDR2: SGDLS, YYNGEE. The CDR3 region is CASSSTGPFNEQFF. The DNA of the CDR3 is TGTGCCAGCAGCTCCACCGGGCCCTTCAATGAGCAGTTCTTC.

This chain joins TRBV20-1 and TRBJ1-4, with D perhaps TRBD1 (6 bases). This CDR3 has 14 amino acids. The germline V gene has CDR1 DFQATT and CDR2 SNEGSKA (reference sequence). The V end lost 5 bases, the J end lost 5 bases, and 15 bases lay between the germline ends. This chain's CDR3 is CSAVGGQANEKLFF. The CDR3 DNA reads as TGCAGTGCTGTTGGGGGACAAGCGAATGAAAAACTGTTTTTT.

V and J are TRBV3-1 and TRBJ2-7, with D perhaps matching TRBD2 (6 bases). V was trimmed by 1 base and J by 4 bases, leaving 14 bases between them. In germline, CDR1 is LGHDT, CDR2 YNNKEL (reference sequence). This CDR3 has 15 amino acids. The CDR3 region has the DNA TGTGCCAGCAGCCAAGGTCCTACGGAGGGATACGAGCAGTACGTC. Amino acids: CASSQGPTEGYEQYV.

This clonotype appeared once. The V gene is TRBV25-1, the J gene TRBJ2-1, with 9 bases fitting TRBD2. The junction had 10 bases not matched to a gene; V was cut back by 7 bases and J by 6 bases. Germline CDR1 and CDR2: MGHDK and SYGVNS. The CDR3 is made up of 15 amino acids. The CDR3 nucleotides are TGTGCCAGCACCCGAGGGGGACTAGCCCTCAATGAGCAGTTCTTC. Its translation is CASTRGGLALNEQFF.